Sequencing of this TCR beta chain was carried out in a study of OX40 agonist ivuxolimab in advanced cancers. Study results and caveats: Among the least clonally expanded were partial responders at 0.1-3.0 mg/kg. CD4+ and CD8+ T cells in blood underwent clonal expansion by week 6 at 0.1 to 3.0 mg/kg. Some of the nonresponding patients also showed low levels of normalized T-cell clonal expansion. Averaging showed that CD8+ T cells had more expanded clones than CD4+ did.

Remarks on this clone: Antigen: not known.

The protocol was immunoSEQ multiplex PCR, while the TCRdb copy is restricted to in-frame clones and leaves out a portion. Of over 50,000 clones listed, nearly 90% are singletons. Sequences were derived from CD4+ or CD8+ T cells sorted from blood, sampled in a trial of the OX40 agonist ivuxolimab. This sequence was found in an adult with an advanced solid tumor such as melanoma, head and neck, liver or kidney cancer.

In nucleotides, the CDR3 is TGCGCCAGCAGCCAATACTCGGGGGGGGGCACAGATACGCAGTATTTT. It codes for CASSQYSGGGTDTQYF. The chain recombines TRBV4-1 with TRBJ2-3, with TRBD2 identical over 8 bases. Germline V gene sequence: CDR1 MGHRA, CDR2 YSYEKL. Germline trimming cut 2 bases from V and 1 base from J; bases unmatched to any gene: 5. CDR3 length: 16 amino acids.